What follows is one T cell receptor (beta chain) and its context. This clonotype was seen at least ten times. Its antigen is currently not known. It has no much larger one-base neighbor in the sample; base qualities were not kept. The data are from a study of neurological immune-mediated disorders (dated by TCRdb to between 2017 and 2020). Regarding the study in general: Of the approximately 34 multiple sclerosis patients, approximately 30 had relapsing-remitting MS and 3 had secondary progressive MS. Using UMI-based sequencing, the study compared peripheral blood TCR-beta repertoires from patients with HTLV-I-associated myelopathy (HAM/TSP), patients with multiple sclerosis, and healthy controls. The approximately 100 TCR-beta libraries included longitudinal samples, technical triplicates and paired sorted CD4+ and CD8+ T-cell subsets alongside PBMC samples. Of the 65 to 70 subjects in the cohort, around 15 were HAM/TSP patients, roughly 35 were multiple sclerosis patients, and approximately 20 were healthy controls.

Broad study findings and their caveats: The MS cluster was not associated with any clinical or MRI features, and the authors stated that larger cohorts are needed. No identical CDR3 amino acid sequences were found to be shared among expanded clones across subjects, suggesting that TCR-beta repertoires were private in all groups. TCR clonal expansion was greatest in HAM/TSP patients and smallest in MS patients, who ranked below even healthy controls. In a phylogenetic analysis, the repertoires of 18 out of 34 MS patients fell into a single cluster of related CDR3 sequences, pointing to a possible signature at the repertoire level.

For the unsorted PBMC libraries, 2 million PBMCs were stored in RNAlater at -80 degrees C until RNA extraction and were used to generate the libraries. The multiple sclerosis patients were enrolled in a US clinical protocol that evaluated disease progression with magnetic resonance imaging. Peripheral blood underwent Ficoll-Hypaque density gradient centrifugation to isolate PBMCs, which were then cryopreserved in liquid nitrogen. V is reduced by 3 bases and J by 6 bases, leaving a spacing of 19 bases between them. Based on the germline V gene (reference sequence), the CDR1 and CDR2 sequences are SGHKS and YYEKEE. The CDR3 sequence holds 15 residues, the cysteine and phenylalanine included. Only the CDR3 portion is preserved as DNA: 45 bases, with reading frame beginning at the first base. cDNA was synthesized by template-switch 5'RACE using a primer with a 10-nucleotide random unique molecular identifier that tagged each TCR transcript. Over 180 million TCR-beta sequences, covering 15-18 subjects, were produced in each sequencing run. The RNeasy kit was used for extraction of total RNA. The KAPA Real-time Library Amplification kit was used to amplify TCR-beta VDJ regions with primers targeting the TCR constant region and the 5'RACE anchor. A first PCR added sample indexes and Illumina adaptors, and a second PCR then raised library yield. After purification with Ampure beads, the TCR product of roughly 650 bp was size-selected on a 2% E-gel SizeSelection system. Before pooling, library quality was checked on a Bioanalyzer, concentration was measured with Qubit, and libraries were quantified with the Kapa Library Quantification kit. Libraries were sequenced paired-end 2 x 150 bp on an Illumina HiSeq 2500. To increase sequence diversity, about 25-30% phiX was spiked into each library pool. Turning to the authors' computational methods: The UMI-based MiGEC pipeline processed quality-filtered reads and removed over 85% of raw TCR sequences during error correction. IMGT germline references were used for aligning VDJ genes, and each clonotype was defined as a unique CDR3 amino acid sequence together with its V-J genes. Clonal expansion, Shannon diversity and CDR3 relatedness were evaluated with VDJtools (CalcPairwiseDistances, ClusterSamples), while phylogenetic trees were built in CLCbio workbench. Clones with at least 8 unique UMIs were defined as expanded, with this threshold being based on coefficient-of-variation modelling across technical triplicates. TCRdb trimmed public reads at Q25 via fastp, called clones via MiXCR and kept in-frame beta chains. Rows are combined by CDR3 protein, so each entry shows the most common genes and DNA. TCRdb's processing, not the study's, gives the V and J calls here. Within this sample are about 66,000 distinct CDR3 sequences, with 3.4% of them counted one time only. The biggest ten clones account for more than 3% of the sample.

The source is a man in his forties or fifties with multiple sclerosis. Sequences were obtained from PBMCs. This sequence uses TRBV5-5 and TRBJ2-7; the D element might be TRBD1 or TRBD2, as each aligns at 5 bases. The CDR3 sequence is CASSWVRDGYSEQYF. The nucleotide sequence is TGTGCCAGCAGCTGGGTCCGGGACGGGTACTCCGAGCAGTACTTC. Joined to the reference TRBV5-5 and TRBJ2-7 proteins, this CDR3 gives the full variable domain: DAGVTQSPTHLIKTRGQQVTLRCSPISGHKSVSWYQQVLGQGPQFIFQYYEKEERGRGNFPDRFSARQFPNYSSELNVNALLLGDSALYLCASSWVRDGYSEQYFGPGTRLTVT.